This T cell receptor (beta chain) was recorded in a study of a mutant IDH1 vaccine in newly diagnosed glioma. Sequencing was performed with immunoSEQ multiplex PCR; in TCRdb, only in-frame clones are kept and a portion is missing. Of about 66,000 clones in the sample, approximately 86% were seen once. Regarding time point: baseline, week 1 (first vaccination visit). The treatment denotes: pre-vaccination baseline after standard-of-care therapy. Each astrocytoma in the donors was new, WHO grade 3 or 4, IDH1-mutant and ATRX-lost. Comments on this clone: What it binds is unknown.

Regarding the study as a whole: Immune responses arising from the vaccine appeared in roughly 95% of patients.

The sequencing here drew on PBMCs, taken from a glioma patient treated with radiotherapy, temozolomide or both. This TCR came from a man aged 25 to 40 with glioma.

CDR3 sequence reads: CASSIDHGGQETQYF. As DNA, the CDR3 is TGTGCCAGTAGTATAGATCACGGGGGGCAAGAGACCCAGTACTTC. This rearrangement joins TRBV19 to TRBJ2-5, with 7 nucleotides matching TRBD2. The CDR3 has 15 amino acids. Looked up from germline, CDR1 is LNHDA and CDR2 is SQIVND (reference sequence). Trimming removed 0 bases from V and 2 bases from J; junction bases left unmatched: 3.